One T cell receptor (beta chain) is described in this entry. This entry belongs to a study of technical replicates of blood from several donors. Germline V gene sequence: CDR1 MNHEY, CDR2 SVGAGI. The length of the CDR3 is 12 residues. With V trimmed by 7 bases and J by 9 bases, 4 bases remained unmatched. Clones were read by immunoSEQ multiplex PCR, and TCRdb kept only the in-frame ones, dropping some. The sample holds fewer than 80,000 clones, nearly 90% seen once. This receptor was taken from a human donor in good health. Some clones in this sample may be carry-over from other donors' samples. Material for sequencing was PBMCs. This chain links TRBV6-5 with TRBJ2-5; 11 bases line up with TRBD2. The CDR3 protein is CASKRSGGAQYF. CDR3 in DNA: TGTGCCAGCAAGCGTAGCGGGGGGGCCCAGTACTTC.